The present TCR beta chain was sequenced within a study of blood T cell repertoires in COVID-19. Profiled with immunoSEQ multiplex PCR; TCRdb holds only in-frame clones, not every one. Among fewer than 200,000 clones, over 80% were seen once, and the ten largest hold almost 8.5%. V shed 4 bases and J shed 2 bases, with 14 bases lying between them. CDR3 size: 15 residues. The germline CDR1 and CDR2 sequences are MDHEN and SYDVKM. The J gene is TRBJ2-5, the V gene TRBV28; no clear D. The TCR originated in a woman between 65 and 79 years old with acute or convalescent COVID-19. What was sequenced was peripheral blood. CDR3 sequence: CASSSPTLLQETQYF. CDR3 sequence (DNA): TGTGCCAGCAGTTCACCTACGCTGTTACAAGAGACCCAGTACTTC. The full variable domain, with the rest looked up from reference TRBV28 and TRBJ2-5, is DVKVTQSSRYLVKRTGEKVFLECVQDMDHENMFWYRQDPGLGLRLIYFSYDVKMKEKGDIPEGYSVSREKKERFSLILESASTNQTSMYLCASSSPTLLQETQYFGPGTRLLVL.